This TCR beta chain is drawn from a study of blood T cell repertoires in COVID-19. In the study overall: Samples came from the United States, Italy and Spain, spanning acute and convalescent COVID-19.

The CDR3 is made up of 14 amino acids. Germline V lookup: CDR1 SGHTA, CDR2 FQGNSA. V lost 5 bases and J lost 4, with 14 bases in between. Cohort allocation depended upon clinical history that participants reported. As processed by the authors: Nucleated cell counts were estimated from reference gene primer amplification. This table comes from immunoSEQ multiplex PCR, and its TCRdb copy is limited to in-frame clones, with some not included. For V, J and clone size, that table is used; D and trimming come from the DNA. The data show a few hundred thousand clones, about 88% seen once. The chain combines TRBV7-2 with TRBJ1-2; D not certain. Material for sequencing was PBMCs or T cells enriched from blood (not recorded which). The receptor's source is a young woman who had been exposed to COVID-19. The CDR3, as DNA: TGTGCCAGCAGCCTGGAGGGTGCTAGCTATGGCTACACCTTC. Amino acid sequence: CASSLEGASYGYTF.